This TCR beta chain was captured by sequencing in a study (dated by TCRdb to the mid-2010s). Notes on the research overall: Whether tumor-infiltrating Tregs in breast cancer are recruited from blood Tregs or converted in situ from other CD4+ T cell subsets was tested. Overall study results and their limits: The greatest overlap of tumor-infiltrating Treg TCR alpha and beta sequences was observed with tumor naive CD4+ T cells, followed by blood naive CD4+ T cells. Across 20 to 25 patients, 10% to 15% of tumor Treg TRBV12-4/TRBJ1-2 sequences were found to be shared with naive CD4+ cells, compared with under 2% shared with blood Tregs or memory cells. The validation in the larger cohort was limited to a single TCR beta V-J rearrangement instead of whole repertoires. In terms of TCR gene usage, tumor memory CD4+ T cells clustered together with blood and lymph node memory CD4+ cells, as well as with lymph node naive CD4+ cells.

This clonotype is labeled large (0.1 to 1%). Its antigen is currently not known. No qualities accompany the bases; no much larger clone lies one base away. Library prep was done by multiplex PCR. The run used an Ion Torrent PGM. Adaptor-ligated barcode primers were used to amplify TRBV12-4/TRBJ1-2 clonotypes in the roughly 25-patient analysis. For the approximately 25-patient cohort, the TRBV12-4/TRBJ1-2 amplicons were sequenced on the Ion Personal Genome Machine system. Turning to the authors' computational methods: For each of nine subset-tissue groups, sequencing data from the five patients were combined, and the groups were compared by unsupervised clustering of TCR gene usage. Repertoire similarity was calculated with the Morisita-Horn index, weighting shared sequences by their contribution to each repertoire. TCRdb ran its own pipeline on the public reads, namely fastp trimming at Q25 and MiXCR clone calling, and kept in-frame beta chains. Rows are combined by CDR3 protein, so each entry shows the most common genes and DNA. V and J calls and clone size were set by TCRdb, not the authors. This sample holds over 2,000 distinct CDR3 sequences; about 5% were observed only once. Approximately 10% of the sample lies in the top ten.

The Miltenyi Naive CD4+ T Cell Isolation kit was used to purify naive CD4+ T cells, and Tregs were depleted with CD25 microbeads. A larger group of some 25 breast cancer patients was studied by sequencing a single TRBV12-4/TRBJ1-2 rearrangement in tumor Tregs and blood Treg, naive and memory CD4+ cells. Mononuclear cells from lymph nodes or around 53 ml of peripheral blood were isolated by Ficoll density gradient centrifugation. A purity exceeding 90% was confirmed by FACS for the sorted cell populations. Inclusive of the bounding cysteine and phenylalanine, the CDR3 is 13 residues long. The sequence is cut down to CDR3 DNA, 39 bases in frame from base 1. V is clipped by 5 bases and J by 8 bases, and the sequence between their germline boundaries is 15 bases long.

Sequenced: naive CD4+ T cells sorted from blood. What the cell subset or site label conveys for this sample: naive CD4+ T cells, CD4+CD45RA+CD25-. The V and J genes are TRBV12-3 or TRBV12-4 and TRBJ1-2; the D gene is possibly TRBD1, with 6 bases matching. The TCR originated in a female donor with breast cancer. The CDR3 has the sequence CASSNGQTNGYTF. The nucleotides are TGTGCCAGCAGTAACGGACAGACGAACGGCTACACCTTC.